This T cell receptor (beta chain) was sequenced during a study of blood T cell repertoires in COVID-19. Background on the study: The United States, Italy and Spain supplied acute and convalescent COVID-19 samples.

Between the trimmed V and J ends, which lost 6 bases and 4 bases, there was a span of 9 bases. The V gene's germline CDR1 is MDHEN and CDR2 SYDVKM. This CDR3 contains 12 residues. In the source study's methods: Reference gene primer amplification in the assay estimated nucleated cell counts. The protocol was immunoSEQ multiplex PCR, while the TCRdb copy is restricted to in-frame clones and leaves out a portion. That table supplies the V and J calls and clone size; D and trimming were determined from the DNA. Among around 58,000 clones listed, roughly 83% were seen once. The chain recombines TRBV28 with TRBJ1-2, with D possibly matching TRBD1 (5 bases). The TCR comes from a human donor in a cohort sampled during active COVID-19. The sample consisted of peripheral blood. The CDR3 DNA is TGTGCCAGCAGACCCGACAGCTATGGCTACACCTTC. This codes for CASRPDSYGYTF.